A selection of T cell receptor beta chains follows, all from one sample in a study of T cell changes during pregnancy in multiple sclerosis. TCRdb's table, derived via immunoSEQ multiplex PCR, lists solely in-frame clones and lacks some. The sample has about 50,000 clones; around 90% are singletons. The source was CD4+ T cells from peripheral blood mononuclear cells, collected after pregnancy. All receptors come from a female donor with multiple sclerosis, enrolled in a pregnancy study. CDR3s include the opening cysteine and the closing phenylalanine or tryptophan. D genes are given only for firm matches. Only some rows state a clone size, as once, few, many or a class for expanded clones.

cdr3_aa,cdr3_nt,j_call,clone_size,v_call,d_call
CASSQGKPQHF,TGTGCCAGTTCACAGGGAAAGCCCCAGCATTTT,TRBJ1-5,-,TRBV19,-
CASSLGSGYEQFF,TGTGCCAGCAGCTTAGGAAGCGGCTATGAGCAGTTCTTC,TRBJ2-1,-,TRBV11-2,-
CASSFTGWGTEAFF,TGTGCCAGCAGTTTTACGGGATGGGGCACTGAAGCTTTCTTT,TRBJ1-1,-,TRBV28,-
CASSPRGQVVLPYF,TGTGCCAGCAGCCCGAGGGGACAGGTTGTTCTTCCGTACTTC,TRBJ2-7,-,TRBV7-2,TRBD1
CASSQIPPRGKDEQFF,TGTGCCAGCAGCCAGATACCACCCAGGGGTAAGGATGAGCAGTTCTTC,TRBJ2-1,-,TRBV4-2,-
CASSYYTGTISSGYTF,TGTGCCAGCAGTTATTATACAGGGACTATATCTAGCGGCTACACCTTC,TRBJ1-2,-,TRBV6-6,-
CASMGDRVAYGYTF,TGTGCCAGCATGGGGGACAGGGTCGCTTATGGCTACACCTTC,TRBJ1-2,-,TRBV6-1,TRBD1
CASSLVTGGAFF,TGTGCCAGCAGCTTGGTGACAGGGGGAGCTTTCTTT,TRBJ1-1,-,TRBV5-6,TRBD1
CASSSTGLGGELFF,TGTGCCAGCAGCTCAACAGGGTTGGGCGGGGAGCTGTTTTTT,TRBJ2-2,-,TRBV11-3,-
CASSLARTGETDTQYF,TGTGCCAGCAGCTTAGCGAGGACAGGGGAAACAGATACGCAGTATTTT,TRBJ2-3,-,TRBV7-9,TRBD1
CASSPDRDEQYF,TGTGCCAGCTCACCGGACAGAGACGAGCAGTACTTC,TRBJ2-7,-,TRBV18,-
CASSPTTGGRNEQYF,TGTGCCAGCTCACCAACGACAGGGGGCAGAAACGAGCAGTACTTC,TRBJ2-7,-,TRBV18,TRBD1
CASSQDQGTSGRDEQFF,TGTGCCAGCAGCCAAGATCAGGGGACTAGCGGGAGGGATGAGCAGTTCTTC,TRBJ2-1,-,TRBV4-2,TRBD2
CASSYNNLNTEAFF,TGTGCCAGCAGTTACAACAATTTGAACACTGAAGCTTTCTTT,TRBJ1-1,-,TRBV6-5,-
CASSSAGTGGFGYTF,TGTGCCAGCAGTTCCGCCGGGACAGGGGGATTTGGCTACACCTTC,TRBJ1-2,-,TRBV28,TRBD1
CASSADFYEQYF,TGCGCCAGCAGCGCGGACTTCTACGAGCAGTACTTC,TRBJ2-7,-,TRBV5-1,-
CASSLGENIQYF,TGTGCCAGCAGCCTCGGGGAAAACATTCAGTACTTC,TRBJ2-4,-,TRBV11-2,-
CASRIDRGNTDTQYF,TGCGCCAGCAGAATCGACAGGGGGAACACAGATACGCAGTATTTT,TRBJ2-3,-,TRBV5-1,TRBD1
CASSLRLAALLEQYF,TGTGCCAGCAGCTTAAGACTAGCGGCTCTCCTCGAGCAGTACTTC,TRBJ2-7,-,TRBV7-8,TRBD2
CASSPRSAGRSNNEQFF,TGCGCCAGTAGCCCCCGCTCCGCAGGGCGGTCCAACAATGAGCAGTTCTTC,TRBJ2-1,-,TRBV5-1,-
CASSLVLGTVQETQYF,TGTGCCAGCAGCTTAGTGTTGGGGACAGTGCAAGAGACCCAGTACTTC,TRBJ2-5,-,TRBV11-2,TRBD1
CASSSEEAGAANEQFF,TGTGCCAGTAGTTCGGAAGAGGCGGGGGCGGCAAATGAGCAGTTCTTC,TRBJ2-1,-,TRBV19,-
CASSPMQVTEAFF,TGTGCCAGCTCACCGATGCAGGTTACTGAAGCTTTCTTT,TRBJ1-1,-,TRBV18,-
CASSESDTGELFF,TGTGCCAGCAGTGAATCGGACACCGGGGAGCTGTTTTTT,TRBJ2-2,-,TRBV2,-
CASSPGDISTDTQYF,TGTGCCAGCAGTCCCGGGGACATCAGCACAGATACGCAGTATTTT,TRBJ2-3,-,TRBV28,-
CASSEQGSSGNTIYF,TGTGCCAGTAGTGAACAGGGGAGCTCTGGAAACACCATATATTTT,TRBJ1-3,-,TRBV19,TRBD1
CASSPQGVGEQYF,TGTGCCAGCAGTCCCCAGGGGGTGGGGGAGCAGTACTTC,TRBJ2-7,-,TRBV2,TRBD1
CASSYGGSGANVLTF,TGTGCCAGCAGCTACGGGGGGTCTGGGGCCAACGTCCTGACTTTC,TRBJ2-6,-,TRBV7-3,TRBD2
CASSLNRVTDTQYF,TGTGCCAGCAGCCTAAACAGGGTTACAGATACGCAGTATTTT,TRBJ2-3,-,TRBV5-4,-
CASSLGGTGVYEQYF,TGTGCCAGCAGCTTAGGTGGGACAGGGGTCTACGAGCAGTACTTC,TRBJ2-7,-,TRBV7-8,TRBD1
CASSFETSGRRIANEQFF,TGTGCCAGCAGCTTTGAGACTAGCGGGAGACGAATTGCGAATGAGCAGTTCTTC,TRBJ2-1,-,TRBV7-9,TRBD2
CASSLLSVANTEAFF,TGTGCCAGCAGTTTACTATCGGTCGCGAACACTGAAGCTTTCTTT,TRBJ1-1,few,TRBV27,-
CASTVGGVGARWKETQYF,TGTGCCAGCACCGTTGGGGGGGTGGGGGCTAGGTGGAAAGAGACCCAGTACTTC,TRBJ2-5,-,TRBV28,-
CASSLDRTNYGYTF,TGTGCCAGCAGCTTGGACAGGACGAACTATGGCTACACCTTC,TRBJ1-2,-,TRBV5-8,-
CASSGRGRNQPQHF,TGTGCCAGCAGTGGCAGGGGCCGGAATCAGCCCCAGCATTTT,TRBJ1-5,-,TRBV27,-
CASSLVAGGQETQYF,TGCGCCAGCAGCTTGGTAGCGGGAGGCCAAGAGACCCAGTACTTC,TRBJ2-5,-,TRBV5-1,TRBD2
CASSQVGGGGSEAFF,TGCGCCAGCAGCCAAGTTGGGGGGGGCGGTTCTGAAGCTTTCTTT,TRBJ1-1,-,TRBV4-1,-
CASSQPTSGRATGELFF,TGTGCCAGCAGCCAACCTACTAGCGGGAGGGCCACCGGGGAGCTGTTTTTT,TRBJ2-2,once,TRBV4-2,TRBD2
CASSHDPGLVAQETQYF,TGCGCCAGCAGCCATGATCCGGGACTAGTGGCGCAAGAGACCCAGTACTTC,TRBJ2-5,once,TRBV5-1,TRBD2
CASSAGLAGGTVKNEQYF,TGTGCCAGCAGCGCAGGACTAGCGGGAGGTACGGTTAAGAACGAGCAGTACTTC,TRBJ2-7,-,TRBV9,TRBD2
CASSWTGGRGYEQYF,TGTGCCAGCAGCTGGACAGGGGGCAGGGGCTACGAGCAGTACTTC,TRBJ2-7,once,TRBV28,TRBD1
CASSPTEFGGYNEQFF,TGTGCCAGTAGTCCGACGGAATTCGGGGGGTACAATGAGCAGTTCTTC,TRBJ2-1,-,TRBV19,TRBD2
CASSPVGQERYF,TGTGCCAGCAGCCCCGTTGGACAGGAAAGGTACTTC,TRBJ2-7,-,TRBV7-9,TRBD1
CASSLLAQETQYF,TGTGCCAGCAGTTTACTAGCGCAAGAGACCCAGTACTTC,TRBJ2-5,-,TRBV7-9,TRBD2
CASRPIERLNYGYTF,TGTGCCAGCAGACCCATTGAAAGACTTAACTATGGCTACACCTTC,TRBJ1-2,-,TRBV28,-
CASSSGTMTTYEQYF,TGTGCCAGCAGTTCCGGGACTATGACCACCTACGAGCAGTACTTC,TRBJ2-7,-,TRBV2,TRBD2
CASRRAGPGELFF,TGTGCCAGCAGGAGAGCGGGTCCAGGGGAGCTGTTTTTT,TRBJ2-2,-,TRBV27,-
CASSFRGGFGAQYF,TGTGCCAGCAGTTTCCGGGGGGGTTTTGGGGCCCAGTACTTC,TRBJ2-5,-,TRBV28,TRBD2
CATSRVEGAEAFF,TGTGCCACCAGCAGAGTCGAGGGTGCTGAAGCTTTCTTT,TRBJ1-1,-,TRBV15,-
CASRLDFRNEQFF,TGCGCCAGTAGACTAGACTTTCGCAATGAGCAGTTCTTC,TRBJ2-1,-,TRBV5-1,-
CARRGREGGTGELFF,TGCGCCAGGAGGGGGCGGGAGGGCGGCACCGGGGAGCTGTTTTTT,TRBJ2-2,-,TRBV10-1,TRBD2
CASSYLERDTQYF,TGTGCCAGCAGTTACTTGGAGAGGGATACGCAGTATTTT,TRBJ2-3,-,TRBV6-5,-
CASNSLYDNEQFF,TGCGCCAGCAACTCACTCTACGACAATGAGCAGTTCTTC,TRBJ2-1,-,TRBV5-1,-
CASSITGAYEQYF,TGTGCCAGCAGCATTACAGGGGCCTACGAGCAGTACTTC,TRBJ2-7,-,TRBV28,TRBD1
CATSRDRASGNYGYTF,TGTGCCACCAGCAGAGATCGGGCCTCGGGGAACTATGGCTACACCTTC,TRBJ1-2,-,TRBV15,-
CASTTGYTEAFF,TGTGCCAGTACTACAGGATACACTGAAGCTTTCTTT,TRBJ1-1,-,TRBV19,-
CASSKPGTGERELFF,TGTGCCAGCAGCAAACCGGGGACAGGGGAGCGGGAGCTGTTTTTT,TRBJ2-2,-,TRBV21-1,-
CASSVWTAWGNTEAFF,TGTGCCAGCAGCGTGTGGACTGCCTGGGGGAACACTGAAGCTTTCTTT,TRBJ1-1,-,TRBV13,-
CASSQESAALAKNIQYF,TGCGCCAGCAGCCAAGAGAGTGCGGCTCTAGCCAAAAACATTCAGTACTTC,TRBJ2-4,once,TRBV4-1,-